This T cell receptor (beta chain) came from a study of T cells in Graves' hyperthyroidism and ophthalmopathy. At the level of the study: Prior to any treatment, at the point of initial diagnosis, peripheral blood was collected.

This clonotype has a count of ten or more. Antigen: not known. The CDR3 covers 14 residues. Unmatched junction bases numbered 7, after V lost 4 bases and J lost 7 bases. Germline V CDR1 and CDR2: SGHAT, FQNNGV. RNA transcripts gave rise to amplified TCR beta CDR3 regions. HTBI primers drove first-round RT-PCR of the TCR CDR3. TCRdb fed the multiplex PCR reads into MiXCR, producing one record per CDR3 protein. This table holds 330,000 or so distinct CDR3 sequences, 15% to 20% found once. Patients affected by ophthalmopathy presented a Clinical Activity Score of at least 3, a NOSPECS grade of at least 4, and disease duration below 3 months. Study-wide findings and caveats: Blood also carried most thyroid clonotypes expanded above 0.001.

The V call is TRBV11-2, the J call TRBJ2-5; TRBD1 aligns across 9 bases. Input material: blood. The receptor comes from a woman aged 40-49 years with Graves' ophthalmopathy. CDR3 sequence (DNA): TGTGCCAGCAGCTCCTGGACAGGGGCAGGGACCCAGTACTTC. This sequence encodes CASSSWTGAGTQYF.